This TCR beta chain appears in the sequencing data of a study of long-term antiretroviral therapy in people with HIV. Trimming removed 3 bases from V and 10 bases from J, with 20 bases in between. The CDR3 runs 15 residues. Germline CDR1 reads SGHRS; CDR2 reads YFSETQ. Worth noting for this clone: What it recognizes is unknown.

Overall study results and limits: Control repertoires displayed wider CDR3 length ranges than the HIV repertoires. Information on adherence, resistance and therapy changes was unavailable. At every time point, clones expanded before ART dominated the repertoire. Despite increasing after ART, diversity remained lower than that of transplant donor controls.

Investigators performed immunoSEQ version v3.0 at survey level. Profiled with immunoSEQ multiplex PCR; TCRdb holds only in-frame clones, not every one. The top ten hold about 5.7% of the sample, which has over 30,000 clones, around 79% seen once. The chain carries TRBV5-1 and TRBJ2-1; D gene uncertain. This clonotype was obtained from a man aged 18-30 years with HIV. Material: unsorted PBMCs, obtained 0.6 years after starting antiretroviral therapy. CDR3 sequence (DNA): TGCGCCAGCAGCTGGGCCGGGTCCCCTTTAGAAGAGCAGTTCTTC. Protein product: CASSWAGSPLEEQFF.